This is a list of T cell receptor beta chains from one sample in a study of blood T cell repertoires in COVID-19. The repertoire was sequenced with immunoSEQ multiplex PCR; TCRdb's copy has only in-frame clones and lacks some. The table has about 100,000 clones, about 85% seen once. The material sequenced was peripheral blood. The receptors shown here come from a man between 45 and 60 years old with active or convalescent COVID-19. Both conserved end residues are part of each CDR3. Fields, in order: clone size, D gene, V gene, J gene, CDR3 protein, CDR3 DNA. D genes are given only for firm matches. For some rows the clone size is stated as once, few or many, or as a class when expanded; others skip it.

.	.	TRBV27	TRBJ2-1	CAGGTYNEQFF	TGTGCCGGAGGTACTTACAATGAGCAGTTCTTC
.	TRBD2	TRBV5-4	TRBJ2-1	CASRSSGDPYNEQFF	TGTGCCAGCAGGTCAAGCGGGGACCCCTACAATGAGCAGTTCTTC
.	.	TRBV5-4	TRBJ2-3	CASSLQVTDTQYF	TGTGCCAGCAGCTTGCAGGTCACAGATACGCAGTATTTT
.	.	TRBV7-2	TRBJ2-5	CASSPQGYGTQYF	TGTGCCAGCAGCCCACAGGGCTATGGGACCCAGTACTTC
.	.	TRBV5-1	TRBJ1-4	CASSSYQGSGRVLFF	TGCGCCAGCAGCTCCTATCAGGGGTCCGGCCGCGTGCTGTTTTTT
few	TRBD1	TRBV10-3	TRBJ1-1	CAISVAGGTEAFF	TGTGCCATCAGTGTGGCAGGGGGCACTGAAGCTTTCTTT
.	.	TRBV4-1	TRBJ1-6	CASSQFNREANSPLHF	TGCGCCAGCAGCCAATTTAACAGGGAAGCCAATTCACCCCTCCACTTT
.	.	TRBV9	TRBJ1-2	CASSTNGNSNYGYTF	TGTGCCAGCAGCACCAACGGGAACTCTAACTATGGCTACACCTTC
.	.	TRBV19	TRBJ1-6	CASSMRPAGRNNSPLHF	TGTGCCAGTAGTATGAGGCCTGCGGGACGCAATAATTCACCCCTCCACTTT
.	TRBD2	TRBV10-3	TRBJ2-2	CAIRTSGIGELFF	TGTGCCATCCGGACTAGCGGGATCGGGGAGCTGTTTTTT
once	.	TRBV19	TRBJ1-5	CASRGQGGSQPQHF	TGTGCCAGTAGAGGACAAGGGGGAAGTCAGCCCCAGCATTTT
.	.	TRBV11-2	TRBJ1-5	CASSLDHGPGQIQHF	TGTGCCAGCAGCTTGGACCACGGACCGGGACAAATCCAGCATTTT
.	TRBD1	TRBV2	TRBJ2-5	CASSRDREETQYF	TGTGCCAGCAGTAGGGACAGGGAAGAGACCCAGTACTTC
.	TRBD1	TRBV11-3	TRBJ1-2	CASSLDRGDYGYTF	TGTGCCAGCAGCTTGGACAGGGGCGACTATGGCTACACCTTC
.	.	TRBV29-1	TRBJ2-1	CSDTVTGVNNEQFF	TGCAGCGATACTGTAACAGGCGTTAACAATGAGCAGTTCTTC
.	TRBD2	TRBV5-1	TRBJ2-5	CASSRSGIETQYF	TGCGCCAGCAGCCGCAGCGGGATAGAGACCCAGTACTTC
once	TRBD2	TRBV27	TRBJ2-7	CASRKGPGLAENEQYF	TGTGCCAGCAGGAAAGGACCGGGACTAGCGGAGAACGAGCAGTACTTC
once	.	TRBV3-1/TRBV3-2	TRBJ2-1	CASSPRGTQDNEQFF	TGTGCCAGCAGCCCCAGGGGAACTCAGGACAATGAGCAGTTCTTC
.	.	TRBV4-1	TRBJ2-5	CASSQGVYPGETQYF	TGCGCCAGCAGCCAAGGCGTCTACCCCGGGGAGACCCAGTACTTC